One and the same sample provided the 5 T cell receptor beta chains below, sequenced in a study of T cell responses to AZD1222 COVID-19 vaccine. Libraries were prepared by immunoSEQ multiplex PCR; TCRdb keeps only in-frame clonotypes and omits some of them. This sample yields about 120,000 clones, of which about 86% are seen a single time; roughly 9.9% belongs to the top ten. Sequenced material: peripheral blood, taken on day 0 of AZD1222 vaccination. These TCRs come from an adult in good health.

The chain has TRBV5-6 and TRBJ2-1; 9 nucleotides match TRBD2. V was clipped by 1 base and J by 7 bases; unmatched bases: 9. The CDR3 runs to 16 residues. Germline CDR1 SGHDT, CDR2 YYEEEE. The CDR3 DNA reads TGTGCCAGCAGCTTGTCATCTGGCGGGGGGGCGAATGAGCAGTTCTTC. The encoded protein is CASSLSSGGGANEQFF.

V and J are TRBV5-1 and TRBJ1-6, with 9 positions matching TRBD1. Trimming at V came to 2 bases and at J to 9 bases, leaving 3 bases not matched to a gene. The CDR3 loop spans 14 amino acids. CDR1 SGHRS and CDR2 YFSETQ come from the germline V gene. The CDR3, as DNA: TGCGCCAGCAGCTTCGACAGGGGGAGTTCACCCCTCCACTTT. Residues: CASSFDRGSSPLHF.

The V call is TRBV4-2, the J call TRBJ1-5; TRBD1 matches 8 bases. The CDR3 loop spans 15 amino acids. With 4 bases clipped from V and 6 bases from J, the junction kept 8 bases outside the gene matches. Germline CDR1 and CDR2: LGHNA and YNFKEQ. For the CDR3, the DNA is TGTGCCAGCAGCCCGGGACAGGAGCTCGCTCAGCCCCAGCATTTT. Its translation: CASSPGQELAQPQHF.

The V gene is TRBV12-3 or TRBV12-4, the J gene TRBJ2-1, with D unresolved. Trimming removed 2 bases at V and 5 bases at J, with 7 bases between. The length of the CDR3 is 13 residues. The CDR3 DNA reads as TGTGCCAGCAGTTTATTACAGAACAATGAGCAGTTCTTC. Its translation: CASSLLQNNEQFF.

The chain combines TRBV7-9 with TRBJ1-4, with TRBD1 matching over 8 bases. V dropped 5 bases and J dropped 8; count of bases not matched to a gene: 10. This CDR3 region has 15 residues. Looked up from germline, CDR1 is SEHNR and CDR2 is FQNEAQ (reference sequence). CDR3 bases: TGTGCCAGCAGCCCCGGACAGGGAAGGAGGGAAAAACTGTTTTTT. It yields the protein CASSPGQGRREKLFF.